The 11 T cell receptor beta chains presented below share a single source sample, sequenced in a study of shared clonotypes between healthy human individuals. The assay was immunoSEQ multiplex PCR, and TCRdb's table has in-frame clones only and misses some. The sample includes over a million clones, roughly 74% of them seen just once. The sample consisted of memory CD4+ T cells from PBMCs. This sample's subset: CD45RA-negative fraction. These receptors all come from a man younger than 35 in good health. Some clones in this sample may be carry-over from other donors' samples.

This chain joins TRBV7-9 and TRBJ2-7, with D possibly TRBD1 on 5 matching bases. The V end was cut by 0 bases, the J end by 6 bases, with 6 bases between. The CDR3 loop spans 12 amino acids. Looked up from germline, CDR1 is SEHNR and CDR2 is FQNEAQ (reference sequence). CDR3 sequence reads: CASSLAQGEQYF. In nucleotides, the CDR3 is TGTGCCAGCAGCTTAGCGCAGGGCGAGCAGTACTTC.

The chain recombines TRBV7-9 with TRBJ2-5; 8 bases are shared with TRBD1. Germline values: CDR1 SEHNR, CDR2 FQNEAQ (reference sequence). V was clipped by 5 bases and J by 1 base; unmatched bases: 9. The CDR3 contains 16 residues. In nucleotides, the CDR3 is TGTGCCAGCAGCCTAATGGGGACAGGAATCCAAGAGACCCAGTACTTC. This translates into CASSLMGTGIQETQYF.

The CDR3 nucleotides read TGTGCCAGCAGCTTAGAACATCAGCCCCAGCATTTT. Translating it yields CASSLEHQPQHF. The V gene is TRBV7-9, the J gene TRBJ1-5, with D hard to call. This CDR3 has 12 amino acids. V lost 1 base and J lost 5, with 3 bases in between. The germline V gene has CDR1 SEHNR and CDR2 FQNEAQ (reference sequence).

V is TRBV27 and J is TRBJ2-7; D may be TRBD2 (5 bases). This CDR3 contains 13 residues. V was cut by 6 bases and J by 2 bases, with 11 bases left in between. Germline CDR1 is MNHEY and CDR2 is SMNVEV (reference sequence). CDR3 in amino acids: CASRRATTYEQYF. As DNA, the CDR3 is TGTGCCAGCAGGCGGGCCACTACCTACGAGCAGTACTTC.

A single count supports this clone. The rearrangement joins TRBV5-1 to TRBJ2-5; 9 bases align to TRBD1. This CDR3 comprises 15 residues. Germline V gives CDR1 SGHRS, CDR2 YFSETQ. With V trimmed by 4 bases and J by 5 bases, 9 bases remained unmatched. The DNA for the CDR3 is TGCGCCAGCAGCCCGGACAGGGGTAATCGGGAGACCCAGTACTTC. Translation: CASSPDRGNRETQYF.

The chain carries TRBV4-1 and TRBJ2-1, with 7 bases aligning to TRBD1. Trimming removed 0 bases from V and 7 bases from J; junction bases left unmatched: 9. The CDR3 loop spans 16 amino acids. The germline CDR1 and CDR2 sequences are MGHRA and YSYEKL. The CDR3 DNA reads TGCGCCAGCAGCCAAGAGAGGCAGGGGGTGAGGAATGAGCAGTTCTTC. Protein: CASSQERQGVRNEQFF.

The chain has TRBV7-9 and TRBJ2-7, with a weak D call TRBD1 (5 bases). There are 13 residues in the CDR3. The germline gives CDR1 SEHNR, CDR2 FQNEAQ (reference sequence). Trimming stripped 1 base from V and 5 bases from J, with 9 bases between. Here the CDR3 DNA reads TGTGCCAGCAGCTTAGATGGGGCTGACGAGCAGTACTTC. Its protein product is CASSLDGADEQYF. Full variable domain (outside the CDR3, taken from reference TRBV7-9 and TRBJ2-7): DTGVSQNPRHKITKRGQNVTFRCDPISEHNRLYWYRQTLGQGPEFLTYFQNEAQLEKSRLLSDRFSAERPKGSFSTLEIQRTEQGDSAMYLCASSLDGADEQYFGPGTRLTVT.

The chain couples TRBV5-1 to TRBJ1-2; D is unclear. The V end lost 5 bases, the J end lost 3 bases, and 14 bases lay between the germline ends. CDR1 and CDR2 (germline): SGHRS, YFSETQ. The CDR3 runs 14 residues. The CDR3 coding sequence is TGCGCCAGCAGATACCAACAGACGGACTATGGCTACACCTTC. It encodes CASRYQQTDYGYTF.

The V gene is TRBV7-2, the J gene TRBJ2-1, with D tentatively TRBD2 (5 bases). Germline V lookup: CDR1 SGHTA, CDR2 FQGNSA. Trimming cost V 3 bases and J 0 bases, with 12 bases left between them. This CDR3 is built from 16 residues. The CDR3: CASSFPTGSSYNEQFF. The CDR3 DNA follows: TGTGCCAGCAGCTTTCCTACTGGGAGCTCCTACAATGAGCAGTTCTTC.

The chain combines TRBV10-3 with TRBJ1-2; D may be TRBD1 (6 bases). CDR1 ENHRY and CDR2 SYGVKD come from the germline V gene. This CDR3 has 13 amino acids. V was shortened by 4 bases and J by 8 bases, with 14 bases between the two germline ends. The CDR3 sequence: CAISAFTGKGYTF. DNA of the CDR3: TGTGCCATCAGTGCCTTTACAGGGAAAGGCTACACCTTC.

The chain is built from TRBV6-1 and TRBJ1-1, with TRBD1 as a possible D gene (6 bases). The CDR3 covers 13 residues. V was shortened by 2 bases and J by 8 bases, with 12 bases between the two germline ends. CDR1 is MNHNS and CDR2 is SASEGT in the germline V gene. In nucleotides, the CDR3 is TGTGCCAGCAGTGAATACCTTACAGGGGAAGCTTTCTTT. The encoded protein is CASSEYLTGEAFF.